This TCR beta chain was captured in a study of blood T cell repertoires in COVID-19. Study overall: Samples representing acute and convalescent COVID-19 were sourced from the United States, Italy and Spain. T cells, B-cell-depleted T cells, or PBMCs supplied cDNA or gDNA.

Libraries were prepared by immunoSEQ multiplex PCR; TCRdb keeps only in-frame clonotypes and omits some of them. The sample carries a few hundred thousand clones, roughly 85% recorded once. The length of the CDR3 is 17 residues. The germline CDR1 and CDR2 sequences are LGHNT and FRNRAP. V lost 2 bases, J lost 0 bases, and 8 bases stayed unmatched. Sequenced input: peripheral blood. The TCR was taken from a man aged 40-55 years with acute or convalescent COVID-19. The chain uses TRBV12-5 and TRBJ1-1, with 8 positions matching TRBD1. The CDR3 loop is CASGLSQGARVNTEAFF. As DNA, the CDR3 is TGTGCTAGTGGTTTGAGTCAGGGGGCGAGGGTGAACACTGAAGCTTTCTTT.